This is a list of T cell receptor beta chains from one sample in a study of blood T cell repertoires in COVID-19. Clones were read by immunoSEQ multiplex PCR, and TCRdb kept only the in-frame ones, dropping some. The repertoire holds around 140,000 clones, more than 75% seen once, with approximately 40% in the top ten. Sequencing was done on a sample of peripheral blood. Receptor source: a man aged 45-65 years who had recovered from COVID-19. The CDR3 runs from the conserved cysteine through the conserved F or W. Each record gives: V gene, clone size, D gene, J gene, CDR3 protein, CDR3 DNA. D genes are given only for firm matches. The size of a clone is reported for some rows only, either as once, few or many, or as a class for expanded clones.

v_call: TRBV10-2; clone_size: -; d_call: TRBD1; j_call: TRBJ2-7; cdr3_aa: CASSESGTGFQYF; cdr3_nt: TGCGCCAGCAGTGAGTCGGGGACAGGTTTTCAGTACTTC
v_call: TRBV6-5; clone_size: few; d_call: TRBD1; j_call: TRBJ1-2; cdr3_aa: CASTGGVGYGYTF; cdr3_nt: TGTGCCAGCACAGGGGGCGTCGGCTATGGCTACACCTTC
v_call: TRBV3-1/TRBV3-2; clone_size: -; d_call: TRBD1; j_call: TRBJ1-2; cdr3_aa: CASSRQGARGYTF; cdr3_nt: TGTGCCAGCAGCCGACAGGGGGCGCGGGGCTACACCTTC
v_call: TRBV5-1; clone_size: -; d_call: TRBD1; j_call: TRBJ2-1; cdr3_aa: CASSLAGQGAHNEQFF; cdr3_nt: TGCGCCAGCAGCTTGGCGGGTCAGGGGGCCCACAATGAGCAGTTCTTC
v_call: TRBV29-1; clone_size: -; d_call: -; j_call: TRBJ2-5; cdr3_aa: CSVETSRLETQYF; cdr3_nt: TGCAGCGTTGAAACTAGTCGCCTGGAGACCCAGTACTTC
v_call: TRBV14; clone_size: -; d_call: -; j_call: TRBJ1-1; cdr3_aa: CASSQQQNTEAFF; cdr3_nt: TGTGCCAGCAGCCAACAACAGAACACTGAAGCTTTCTTT
v_call: TRBV5-5; clone_size: few; d_call: -; j_call: TRBJ1-4; cdr3_aa: CASRRKRGMGEKLFF; cdr3_nt: TGTGCCAGCAGGCGTAAAAGGGGGATGGGTGAAAAACTGTTTTTT
v_call: TRBV9; clone_size: -; d_call: -; j_call: TRBJ1-2; cdr3_aa: CASSVRRDGGYGYTF; cdr3_nt: TGTGCCAGCAGCGTCAGGAGGGACGGCGGCTATGGCTACACCTTC
v_call: TRBV4-3; clone_size: -; d_call: -; j_call: TRBJ1-1; cdr3_aa: CASSQDRGWTEAFF; cdr3_nt: TGCGCCAGCAGCCAAGATCGGGGGTGGACTGAAGCTTTCTTT
v_call: TRBV6-2/TRBV6-3; clone_size: -; d_call: TRBD2; j_call: TRBJ2-4; cdr3_aa: CASSYSTTSGIGENIQYF; cdr3_nt: TGTGCCAGCAGTTACTCGACGACTAGCGGGATTGGGGAAAACATTCAGTACTTC
v_call: TRBV2; clone_size: -; d_call: TRBD1; j_call: TRBJ1-4; cdr3_aa: CASRFGTANEKLFF; cdr3_nt: TGTGCCAGCAGGTTCGGGACAGCTAATGAAAAACTGTTTTTT
v_call: TRBV19; clone_size: -; d_call: -; j_call: TRBJ2-7; cdr3_aa: CASSPWAGTTYEQYF; cdr3_nt: TGTGCCAGTAGTCCCTGGGCAGGGACAACCTACGAGCAGTACTTC
v_call: TRBV6-5; clone_size: once; d_call: -; j_call: TRBJ2-7; cdr3_aa: CASSYQARYEQYF; cdr3_nt: TGTGCCAGCAGTTATCAGGCTCGGTACGAGCAGTACTTC
v_call: TRBV4-2; clone_size: -; d_call: TRBD1; j_call: TRBJ1-1; cdr3_aa: CASSQDYRGLNTEAFF; cdr3_nt: TGTGCCAGCAGCCAAGATTACAGGGGGCTGAACACTGAAGCTTTCTTT
v_call: TRBV5-1; clone_size: -; d_call: -; j_call: TRBJ1-2; cdr3_aa: CASSEVDYGYTF; cdr3_nt: TGCGCCAGCAGTGAGGTTGACTATGGCTACACCTTC
v_call: TRBV2; clone_size: -; d_call: TRBD1; j_call: TRBJ2-3; cdr3_aa: CASGGQVDTQYF; cdr3_nt: TGTGCCAGCGGGGGACAGGTAGATACGCAGTATTTT
v_call: TRBV27; clone_size: -; d_call: TRBD2; j_call: TRBJ2-3; cdr3_aa: CASSLTGTSGLADTQYF; cdr3_nt: TGTGCCAGCAGTCTAACCGGGACTAGCGGATTAGCAGATACGCAGTATTTT
v_call: TRBV4-1; clone_size: -; d_call: -; j_call: TRBJ2-3; cdr3_aa: CASSQGGGPTDTQYF; cdr3_nt: TGCGCCAGCAGCCAAGGGGGGGGCCCCACAGATACGCAGTATTTT
v_call: TRBV3-1/TRBV3-2; clone_size: -; d_call: -; j_call: TRBJ2-2; cdr3_aa: CASSQIQGGTGELFF; cdr3_nt: TGTGCCAGCAGCCAAATCCAGGGCGGCACCGGGGAGCTGTTTTTT
v_call: TRBV19; clone_size: -; d_call: TRBD2; j_call: TRBJ2-3; cdr3_aa: CASSTGLAGPISDTQYF; cdr3_nt: TGTGCCAGTAGCACGGGACTAGCGGGGCCAATCTCAGATACGCAGTATTTT
v_call: TRBV7-2; clone_size: -; d_call: TRBD1; j_call: TRBJ1-5; cdr3_aa: CASSLRQGDYSNQPQHF; cdr3_nt: TGTGCCAGCAGCTTAAGACAGGGGGACTATAGCAATCAGCCCCAGCATTTT
v_call: TRBV7-2; clone_size: -; d_call: -; j_call: TRBJ1-1; cdr3_aa: CASSSIPGNTEAFF; cdr3_nt: TGTGCCAGCAGCTCGATCCCGGGAAACACTGAAGCTTTCTTT
v_call: TRBV27; clone_size: -; d_call: TRBD2; j_call: TRBJ2-4; cdr3_aa: CASSSGLAGGVAKNIQYF; cdr3_nt: TGTGCCAGCAGTTCCGGACTAGCGGGGGGGGTAGCCAAAAACATTCAGTACTTC
v_call: TRBV11-2; clone_size: -; d_call: -; j_call: TRBJ1-2; cdr3_aa: CASWVGGYGYTF; cdr3_nt: TGTGCCTCCTGGGTGGGAGGCTATGGCTACACCTTC
v_call: TRBV7-2; clone_size: -; d_call: TRBD2; j_call: TRBJ2-7; cdr3_aa: CASSFRTSGLSYEQYF; cdr3_nt: TGTGCCAGCAGCTTCCGGACTAGCGGACTCTCCTACGAGCAGTACTTC
v_call: TRBV7-9; clone_size: -; d_call: TRBD2; j_call: TRBJ2-5; cdr3_aa: CASSPGLAGVQETQYF; cdr3_nt: TGTGCCAGCAGCCCGGGACTAGCGGGGGTGCAAGAGACCCAGTACTTC
v_call: TRBV6-5; clone_size: -; d_call: TRBD1; j_call: TRBJ1-5; cdr3_aa: CASSYGRGAQPQHF; cdr3_nt: TGTGCCAGCAGTTACGGCAGGGGGGCTCAGCCCCAGCATTTT
v_call: TRBV30; clone_size: -; d_call: TRBD2; j_call: TRBJ2-2; cdr3_aa: CAWSAAASGDTGELFF; cdr3_nt: TGTGCCTGGAGTGCGGCGGCTAGCGGAGACACCGGGGAGCTGTTTTTT
v_call: TRBV2; clone_size: -; d_call: TRBD2; j_call: TRBJ2-2; cdr3_aa: CASSGEGLRAVGELFF; cdr3_nt: TGTGCCAGCAGTGGGGAGGGACTTAGGGCAGTCGGGGAGCTGTTTTTT
v_call: TRBV30; clone_size: once; d_call: TRBD1; j_call: TRBJ2-7; cdr3_aa: CAWAGTEYEQYF; cdr3_nt: TGTGCCTGGGCCGGGACAGAGTACGAGCAGTACTTC
v_call: TRBV2; clone_size: once; d_call: -; j_call: TRBJ1-1; cdr3_aa: CASRRVGLANTEAFF; cdr3_nt: TGTGCCAGCAGGAGGGTGGGCCTAGCGAACACTGAAGCTTTCTTT